This T cell receptor (beta chain) was retrieved from a study of blood T cells in healthy people across ages. Total RNA, at least 6 micrograms per sample, was extracted from PBMCs. V was pared by 5 bases and J by 3 bases, with 6 bases of the junction left unmatched. This CDR3 contains 15 residues. Study-level findings and limits: The long-lived group displayed more naive CD4+ cells, plus higher diversity, than the aged donors did.

Using a J-beta primer mix together with a sample-barcoded 5' primer, a second PCR was run for roughly 6 to 11 cycles. Carrying 12 random nucleotides, a template-switch adaptor labeled each individual cDNA molecule. TCRdb re-called the 5' RACE reads through MiXCR, storing one row per CDR3 protein. The sample consists of around 600,000 distinct CDR3 sequences, around half of them appearing once. Note on this clonotype: Antigen specificity is unknown.

Sequencing was carried out using blood. The clonotype originates from a man older than 75 in good health. The chain carries TRBV12-3 or TRBV12-4 and TRBJ1-5, with 8 bases identical to TRBD1. Here the CDR3 reads CASSPPGQDNQPQHF. CDR3 DNA sequence: TGTGCCAGCAGTCCCCCGGGACAGGACAATCAGCCCCAGCATTTT.